This TCR beta chain is drawn from a study of T cell responses to AZD1222 COVID-19 vaccine. A note on this clone: The target antigen is unknown.

The protocol was immunoSEQ multiplex PCR, while the TCRdb copy is restricted to in-frame clones and leaves out a portion. The table lists more than 150,000 clones, 90% to 95% of them singletons. Germline CDR1 reads SGDLS; CDR2 reads YYNGEE. The CDR3 has 17 amino acids. V was pared by 4 bases and J by 4 bases, with 10 bases of the junction left unmatched. Overall study findings and caveats: Repertoire sampling happened only post peak T cell response. Of the AZD1222 recipients, only six or seven were seropositive at baseline. Donors were chiefly white British, with a greater number of females, and clonal diversity was perhaps underestimated. The reported proportion of spike-specific TCRs targeting unmutated variant regions was nearly half.

Sequences were derived from peripheral blood, sampled 28 days after the second AZD1222 dose. The rearrangement links TRBV9 to TRBJ1-4; TRBD1 agrees at 10 bases. This TCR derives from an adult who received the AZD1222 COVID-19 vaccine. CDR3 sequence reads: CASSLTGGASLNEKLFF. CDR3 DNA sequence: TGTGCCAGCAGCTTGACAGGGGGCGCCTCCCTTAATGAAAAACTGTTTTTT.